Reported below is one T cell receptor (beta chain). Its specificity is unknown. This sample is part of a study of cytomegalovirus exposure and HLA in healthy donors. Study-wide results and caveats: A later analysis showed that HLA-associated TCR beta chains had undergone more clonal expansion than equally common others.

This CDR3 comprises 13 residues. Germline V gene data show CDR1 as SGHRS and CDR2 as YFSETQ. Trimming shortened V by 0 bases and J by 11 bases, and 9 bases separated the two germline ends. In the PCR, 60 Vbeta and 13 Jbeta primers were used. Clones were sequenced by immunoSEQ multiplex PCR, and TCRdb holds only the in-frame ones, with some missing. The sample carries 95,000 to 110,000 clones, about 80% recorded once. Sequenced input: PBMCs. This clonotype was sampled from a woman aged 18-29 years in good health and CMV-seropositive. V and J are TRBV5-1 and TRBJ1-6; the D is unclear. The CDR3 protein is CASSLDGTPPLHF. CDR3 DNA sequence: TGCGCCAGCAGCTTGGACGGTACCCCACCCCTCCACTTT.